This note documents a single T cell receptor (beta chain) sequence. The antigen is not known. CDR3 size: 14 residues. Deletions cut 6 bases from V and 3 bases from J, with 12 bases between. Germline values: CDR1 MDHEN, CDR2 SYDVKM. 60 Vbeta and 13 Jbeta primers were used in PCR. TCRdb's table, derived via immunoSEQ multiplex PCR, lists solely in-frame clones and lacks some. This sample has 90,000 to 120,000 clones; about 84% occur once, and the top ten carry around 2.1%. The sample belongs to a study of cytomegalovirus exposure and HLA in healthy donors. Study outcomes and limitations: Cytomegalovirus-associated status was assigned to more than 150 TCR beta chains.

This sequence was found in a man aged 25 to 40 in good health and CMV-seronegative. The sequencing input was PBMCs. The rearrangement uses TRBV28 and TRBJ1-5; D uncertain. The CDR3 sequence is CASRTGSYNQPQHF. CDR3 DNA sequence: TGTGCCAGCAGGACCGGGTCCTACAATCAGCCCCAGCATTTT.